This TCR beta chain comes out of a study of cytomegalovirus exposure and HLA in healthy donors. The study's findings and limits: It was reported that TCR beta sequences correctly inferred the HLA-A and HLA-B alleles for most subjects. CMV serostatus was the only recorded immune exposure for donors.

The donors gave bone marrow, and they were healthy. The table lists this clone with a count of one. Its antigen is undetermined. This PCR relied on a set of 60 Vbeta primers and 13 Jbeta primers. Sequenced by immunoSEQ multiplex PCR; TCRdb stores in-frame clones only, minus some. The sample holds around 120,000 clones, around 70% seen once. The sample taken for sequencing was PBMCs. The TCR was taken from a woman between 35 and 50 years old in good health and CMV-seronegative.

This CDR3 is CSVQSRPGPGLAGGPDEQFF. Written as DNA, the CDR3 is TGCAGCGTTCAATCCCGCCCAGGTCCGGGACTAGCGGGGGGGCCCGATGAGCAGTTCTTC. This sequence joins TRBV29-1 and TRBJ2-1; 16 bases map to TRBD2. The length of the CDR3 is 20 residues. Unmatched junction bases numbered 21, after V lost 5 bases and J lost 8 bases. Germline V lookup: CDR1 SQVTM, CDR2 ANQGSEA.